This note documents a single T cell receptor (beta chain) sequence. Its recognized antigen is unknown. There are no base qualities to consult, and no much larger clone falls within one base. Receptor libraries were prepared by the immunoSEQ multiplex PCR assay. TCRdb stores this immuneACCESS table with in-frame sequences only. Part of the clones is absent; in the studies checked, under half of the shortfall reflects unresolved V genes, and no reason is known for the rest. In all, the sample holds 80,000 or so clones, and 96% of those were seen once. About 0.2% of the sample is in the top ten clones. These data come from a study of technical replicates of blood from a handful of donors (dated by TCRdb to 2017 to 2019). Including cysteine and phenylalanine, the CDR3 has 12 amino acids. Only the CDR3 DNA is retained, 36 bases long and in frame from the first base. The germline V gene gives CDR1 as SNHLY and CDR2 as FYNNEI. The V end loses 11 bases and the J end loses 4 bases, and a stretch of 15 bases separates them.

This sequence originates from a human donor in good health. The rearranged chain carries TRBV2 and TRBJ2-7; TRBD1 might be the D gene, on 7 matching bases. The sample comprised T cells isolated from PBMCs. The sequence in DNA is TGTGCCGGCCGGGACAGCGGGTACGAGCAGTACTTC. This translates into CAGRDSGYEQYF.